Listed below are T cell receptor beta chains from one sample, sequenced in a study of T cell responses to AZD1222 COVID-19 vaccine. Using immunoSEQ multiplex PCR, the repertoire was profiled, and TCRdb retains in-frame clones only, with some absent. The sample carries 140,000 to 150,000 clones, roughly nine tenths recorded once. This specimen was peripheral blood, taken 28 days after the second AZD1222 dose. The receptors derive from an adult who received the AZD1222 COVID-19 vaccine. Both conserved end residues are part of each CDR3. Each record gives: V gene, J gene, D gene, CDR3 protein. The D gene is left open where the match is weak.

V gene: TRBV29-1; J gene: TRBJ2-3; D gene: .; CDR3 protein: CSVEGGTGPTDTQYF
V gene: TRBV4-2; J gene: TRBJ1-2; D gene: .; CDR3 protein: CASSPRQEPNYGYTF
V gene: TRBV7-6; J gene: TRBJ2-7; D gene: .; CDR3 protein: CASSLGGNLVEQYF
V gene: TRBV18; J gene: TRBJ1-1; D gene: .; CDR3 protein: CASSPTNTEAFF
V gene: TRBV19; J gene: TRBJ2-7; D gene: .; CDR3 protein: CASSLGTLGNSEQYF
V gene: TRBV9; J gene: TRBJ1-6; D gene: TRBD1; CDR3 protein: CASSPEGTGNSPLHF
V gene: TRBV18; J gene: TRBJ2-7; D gene: .; CDR3 protein: CASSGWAGRDEQYF
V gene: TRBV30; J gene: TRBJ1-3; D gene: .; CDR3 protein: CAWSATRPGNTIYF
V gene: TRBV5-4; J gene: TRBJ1-1; D gene: .; CDR3 protein: CASTLTVEWNTEAFF
V gene: TRBV5-1; J gene: TRBJ2-7; D gene: .; CDR3 protein: CASSSRLGLPPYEQYF
V gene: TRBV6-2/TRBV6-3; J gene: TRBJ2-1; D gene: .; CDR3 protein: CASSSAGRPYNEQFF
V gene: TRBV30; J gene: TRBJ1-3; D gene: .; CDR3 protein: CAWSGAETISSGNTIYF
V gene: TRBV7-2; J gene: TRBJ2-7; D gene: TRBD2; CDR3 protein: CASSLNPLGLAGPYEQYF
V gene: TRBV2; J gene: TRBJ1-5; D gene: .; CDR3 protein: CASSSENHRTNQPQHF
V gene: TRBV2; J gene: TRBJ1-6; D gene: .; CDR3 protein: CASTSRVADAANSPLHF
V gene: TRBV30; J gene: TRBJ2-5; D gene: .; CDR3 protein: CAWSVIARPETQYF
V gene: TRBV29-1; J gene: TRBJ1-1; D gene: .; CDR3 protein: CSVMRSMNTEAFF